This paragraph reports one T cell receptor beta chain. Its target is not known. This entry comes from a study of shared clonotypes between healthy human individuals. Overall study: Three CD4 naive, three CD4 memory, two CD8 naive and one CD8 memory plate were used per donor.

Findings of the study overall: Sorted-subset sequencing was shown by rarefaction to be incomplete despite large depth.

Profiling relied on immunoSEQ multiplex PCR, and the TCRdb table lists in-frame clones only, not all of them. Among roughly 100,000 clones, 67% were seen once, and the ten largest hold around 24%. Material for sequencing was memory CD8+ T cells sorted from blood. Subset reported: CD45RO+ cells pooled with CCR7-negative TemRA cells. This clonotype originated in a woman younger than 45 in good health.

DNA of the CDR3: TGTGCCAGCAGCCAAGCCTCAGTAGCGGGACTGGCAGATACGCAGTATTTT. This gives the protein CASSQASVAGLADTQYF. The rearrangement uses TRBV4-2 and TRBJ2-3; TRBD2 agrees at 8 bases. The V gene's germline CDR1 is LGHNA and CDR2 YNFKEQ. The CDR3 sequence is 17 residues long. Trimming removed 1 base from V and 4 bases from J; junction bases left unmatched: 10.